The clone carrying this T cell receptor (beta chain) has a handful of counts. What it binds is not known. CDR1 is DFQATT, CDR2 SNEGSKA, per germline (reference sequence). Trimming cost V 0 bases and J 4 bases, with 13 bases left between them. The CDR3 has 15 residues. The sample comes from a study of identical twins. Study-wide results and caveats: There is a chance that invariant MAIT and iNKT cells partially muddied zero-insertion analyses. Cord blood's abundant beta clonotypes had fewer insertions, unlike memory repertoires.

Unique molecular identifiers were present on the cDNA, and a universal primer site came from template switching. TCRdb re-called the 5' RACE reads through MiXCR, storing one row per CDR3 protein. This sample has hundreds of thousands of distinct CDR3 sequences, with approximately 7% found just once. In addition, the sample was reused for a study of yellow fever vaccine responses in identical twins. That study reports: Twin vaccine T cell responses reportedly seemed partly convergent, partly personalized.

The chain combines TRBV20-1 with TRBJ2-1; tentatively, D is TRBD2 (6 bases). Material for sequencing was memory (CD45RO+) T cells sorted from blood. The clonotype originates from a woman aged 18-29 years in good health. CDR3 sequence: CSARDLASAYNEQFF. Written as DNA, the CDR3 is TGCAGTGCTAGAGATCTGGCTAGCGCATACAATGAGCAGTTCTTC.